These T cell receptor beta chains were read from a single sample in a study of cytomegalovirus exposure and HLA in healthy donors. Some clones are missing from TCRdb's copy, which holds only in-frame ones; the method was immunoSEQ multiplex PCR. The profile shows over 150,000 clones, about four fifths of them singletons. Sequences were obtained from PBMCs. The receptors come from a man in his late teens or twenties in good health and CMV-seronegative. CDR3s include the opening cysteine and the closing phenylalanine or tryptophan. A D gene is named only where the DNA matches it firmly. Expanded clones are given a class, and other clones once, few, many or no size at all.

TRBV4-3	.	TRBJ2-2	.	CASSPTGNTGELFF	TGCGCCAGCAGCCCTACCGGGAACACCGGGGAGCTGTTTTTT
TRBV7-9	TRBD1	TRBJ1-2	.	CASSFRQGNGYTF	TGTGCCAGCAGCTTTAGACAGGGCAATGGCTACACCTTC
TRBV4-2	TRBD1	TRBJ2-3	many	CASSQGGQGTDTQYF	TGTGCCAGCAGCCAGGGGGGACAGGGGACAGATACGCAGTATTTT
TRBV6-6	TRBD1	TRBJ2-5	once	CASRSGQSAETQYF	TGTGCCAGCAGATCGGGACAGTCAGCAGAGACCCAGTACTTC
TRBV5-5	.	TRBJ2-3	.	CASSPIFFSGTDTQYF	TGTGCCAGCAGCCCCATTTTTTTTAGCGGTACAGATACGCAGTATTTT
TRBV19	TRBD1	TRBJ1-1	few	CASTPGDRDTEAFF	TGTGCCAGTACCCCTGGGGACAGGGACACTGAAGCTTTCTTT
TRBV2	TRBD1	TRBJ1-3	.	CASSGTGFSGNTIYF	TGTGCCAGCAGCGGGACAGGGTTCTCTGGAAACACCATATATTTT
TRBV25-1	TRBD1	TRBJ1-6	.	CASSDRQGNNSPLHF	TGTGCCAGCAGTGACAGACAGGGTAATAATTCACCCCTCCACTTT
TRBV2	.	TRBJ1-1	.	CASSEWGQNTEAFF	TGTGCCAGCAGTGAGTGGGGCCAGAACACTGAAGCTTTCTTT
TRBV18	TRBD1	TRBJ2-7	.	CASSPRQGTHEQYF	TGTGCCAGCTCACCACGACAGGGGACCCACGAGCAGTACTTC
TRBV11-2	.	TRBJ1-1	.	CASSLEFGRVRTEAFF	TGTGCCAGCAGCTTAGAGTTCGGGAGGGTTCGCACTGAAGCTTTCTTT
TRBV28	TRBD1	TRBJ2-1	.	CASSLTGVGTYNEQFF	TGTGCCAGCAGTCTTACAGGGGTGGGGACCTACAATGAGCAGTTCTTC
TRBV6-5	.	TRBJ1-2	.	CASSYSGGGGYTF	TGTGCCAGCAGTTACTCAGGGGGTGGTGGCTACACCTTC
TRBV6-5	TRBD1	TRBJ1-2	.	CASRPLTGDGYTF	TGTGCCAGCAGGCCCTTAACAGGGGATGGCTACACCTTC
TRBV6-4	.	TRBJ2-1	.	CASSDSTGGRNEQFF	TGTGCCAGCAGTGACTCGACGGGGGGCAGGAATGAGCAGTTCTTC
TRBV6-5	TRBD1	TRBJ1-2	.	CASRWGQGTYGYTF	TGTGCCAGCAGATGGGGACAGGGGACCTATGGCTACACCTTC
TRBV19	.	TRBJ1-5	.	CASSIESSSVQPQHF	TGTGCCAGTAGTATCGAAAGTTCCTCGGTTCAGCCCCAGCATTTT
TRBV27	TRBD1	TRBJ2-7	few	CASSYLGTDSYEQYF	TGTGCCAGCAGTTATCTCGGGACAGACTCCTACGAGCAGTACTTC
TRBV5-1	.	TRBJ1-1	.	CASSAGTGTEAFF	TGCGCCAGCAGCGCCGGGACTGGTACTGAAGCTTTCTTT
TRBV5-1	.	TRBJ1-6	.	CASSLGRALSPLHF	TGCGCCAGCAGCTTGGGCAGGGCCCTTTCACCCCTCCACTTT
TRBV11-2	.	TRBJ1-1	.	CASSLVPGTEAFF	TGTGCCAGCAGCTTGGTCCCGGGGACTGAAGCTTTCTTT
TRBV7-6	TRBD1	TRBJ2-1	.	CASSPPGQGSYNEQFF	TGTGCCAGCAGCCCGCCGGGACAGGGGTCCTACAATGAGCAGTTCTTC
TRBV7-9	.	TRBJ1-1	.	CSSSLDINTEAFF	TGTTCCAGCAGCTTAGACATTAACACTGAAGCTTTCTTT
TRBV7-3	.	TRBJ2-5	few	CASSLGGGPQETQYF	TGTGCCAGCAGCCTCGGCGGGGGCCCACAAGAGACCCAGTACTTC
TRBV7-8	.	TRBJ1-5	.	CASSLGGVPYQPQHF	TGTGCCAGCAGCTTAGGCGGTGTTCCGTATCAGCCCCAGCATTTT
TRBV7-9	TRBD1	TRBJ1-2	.	CSSSFRQGNGYTF	TGTTCCAGCAGCTTTAGACAGGGCAATGGCTACACCTTC
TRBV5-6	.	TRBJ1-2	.	CASSLGQGSYGYTF	TGTGCCAGCAGCTTGGGGCAGGGATCCTATGGCTACACCTTC
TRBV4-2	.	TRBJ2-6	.	CAIAPSGGISGANGLTF	TGTGCCATCGCCCCGAGTGGAGGGATCTCTGGGGCCAACGGCCTGACTTTC
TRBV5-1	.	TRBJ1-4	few	CASSPGTPMGEKLFF	TGCGCCAGCAGCCCCGGGACTCCGATGGGTGAAAAACTGTTTTTT
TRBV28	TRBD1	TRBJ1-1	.	CASSLPGTGRDTEAFF	TGTGCCAGCAGCCTCCCCGGGACAGGGAGGGACACTGAAGCTTTCTTT
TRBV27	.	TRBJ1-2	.	CASSLFASTGNYGYTF	TGTGCCAGCAGTTTATTTGCCTCAACAGGAAACTATGGCTACACCTTC
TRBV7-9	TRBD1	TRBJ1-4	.	CASSLTAGQYNEKLFF	TGTGCCAGCAGCTTAACCGCGGGACAGTATAATGAAAAACTGTTTTTT
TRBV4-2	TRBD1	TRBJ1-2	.	CASSQVLTGGSYGYTF	TGTGCCAGCAGCCAAGTCTTGACAGGGGGCAGCTATGGCTACACCTTC
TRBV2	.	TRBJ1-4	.	CASSPGSNEKLFF	TGTGCCAGCAGCCCAGGGTCTAATGAAAAACTGTTTTTT
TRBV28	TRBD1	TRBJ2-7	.	CASRGQGGPYEQYF	TGTGCCAGCAGGGGACAGGGGGGTCCCTACGAGCAGTACTTC
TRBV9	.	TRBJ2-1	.	CASSVADGSEQFF	TGTGCCAGCAGCGTAGCCGACGGGAGCGAGCAGTTCTTC
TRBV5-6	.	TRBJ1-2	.	CASSRLDSTNYGYTF	TGTGCCAGCAGCCGACTAGACAGCACAAACTATGGCTACACCTTC
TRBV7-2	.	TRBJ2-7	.	CASSSAGSSYEQYF	TGTGCCAGCAGCTCCGCGGGGAGCTCCTACGAGCAGTACTTC
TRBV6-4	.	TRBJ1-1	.	CASSVTGSGEAFF	TGTGCCAGCAGTGTCACAGGGAGTGGTGAAGCTTTCTTT
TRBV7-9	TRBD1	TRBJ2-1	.	CASSPQGSSYNEQFF	TGTGCCAGCAGCCCACAGGGGAGCTCCTACAATGAGCAGTTCTTC
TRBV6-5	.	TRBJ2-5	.	CASSQGWAETQYF	TGTGCCAGCAGCCAGGGGTGGGCAGAGACCCAGTACTTC
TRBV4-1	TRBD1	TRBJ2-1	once	CASSQERDRGFNEQFF	TGCGCCAGCAGCCAAGAACGGGACAGGGGTTTCAATGAGCAGTTCTTC
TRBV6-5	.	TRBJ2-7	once	CASSPRGLPPEQYF	TGTGCCAGCAGCCCCAGGGGCCTACCCCCCGAGCAGTACTTC
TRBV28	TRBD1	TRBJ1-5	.	CASSIYGAGTGGNQPQHF	TGTGCCAGCAGTATATATGGGGCCGGGACAGGGGGCAATCAGCCCCAGCATTTT
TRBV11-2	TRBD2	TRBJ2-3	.	CASSLRAGGSPGTDTQYF	TGTGCCAGCAGCTTACGAGCGGGGGGGTCCCCCGGCACAGATACGCAGTATTTT
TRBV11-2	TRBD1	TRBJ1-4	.	CASSSISRGPTNEKLFF	TGTGCCAGCAGCTCGATATCGAGGGGGCCAACTAATGAAAAACTGTTTTTT
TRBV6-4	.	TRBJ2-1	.	CASSDSGGEGLSYNEQFF	TGTGCCAGCAGTGACTCGGGTGGAGAGGGACTCTCCTACAATGAGCAGTTCTTC
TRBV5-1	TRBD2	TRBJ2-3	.	CASSPSGVEDTQYF	TGCGCCAGCAGCCCAAGCGGGGTGGAAGATACGCAGTATTTT
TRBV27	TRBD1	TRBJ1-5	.	CASSIRTGNQPQHF	TGTGCCAGCAGTATTCGGACAGGGAATCAGCCCCAGCATTTT
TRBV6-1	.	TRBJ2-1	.	CASSEAQGWEQFF	TGTGCCAGCAGTGAAGCGCAGGGATGGGAGCAGTTCTTC
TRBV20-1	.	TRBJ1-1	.	CSASREQAFF	TGCAGTGCTAGCAGGGAACAAGCTTTCTTT
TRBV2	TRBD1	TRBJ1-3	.	CASRTSWDSRSGNTIYF	TGTGCCAGCAGAACCTCCTGGGACAGCCGCTCTGGAAACACCATATATTTT
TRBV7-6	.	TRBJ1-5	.	CASSLGGSGSNQPQHF	TGTGCCAGCAGCTTAGGCGGCAGTGGGAGCAATCAGCCCCAGCATTTT
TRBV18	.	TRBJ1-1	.	CASSSSGGRGTEAFF	TGTGCCAGCTCATCCAGCGGGGGAAGGGGGACTGAAGCTTTCTTT
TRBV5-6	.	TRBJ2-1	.	CASSLRAGSYNEQFF	TGTGCCAGCAGCTTGCGGGCGGGGTCGTACAATGAGCAGTTCTTC
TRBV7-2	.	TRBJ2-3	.	CASSLSGPASTDTQYF	TGTGCCAGCAGCTTAAGCGGGCCCGCTAGCACAGATACGCAGTATTTT
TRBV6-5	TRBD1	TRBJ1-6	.	CASSYSGQQNSPLHF	TGTGCCAGCAGTTACTCGGGACAGCAGAATTCACCCCTCCACTTT
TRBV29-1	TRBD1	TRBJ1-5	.	CSVWTGDQPQHF	TGCAGCGTCTGGACAGGGGATCAGCCCCAGCATTTT